Given below is one T cell receptor beta chain in context. What it binds is unknown. An end of the junction does not agree with germline; a read error may underlie this. CDR1 is MNHNS, CDR2 SASEGT, per germline. The CDR3 spans 15 residues. These data come from a study of tumor-infiltrating lymphocytes in primary liver carcinoma. Overall study findings and caveats: Tumor-adjacent and tumor-blood pairs showed less overlap than tumor region pairs.

TCR beta cDNA was reverse-transcribed from about 550 ng of total RNA. The reaction used a constant-region primer and ProtoScript II reverse transcriptase. Three nested multiplex PCR rounds of slightly modified ARM-PCR generated TCR beta libraries. A C-beta reverse primer was combined with TRBV1-TRBV30 forward primers in the first two PCR rounds, and each round had approximately 10 cycles. TCRdb re-analysed the multiplex PCR reads in MiXCR, keeping a single row per CDR3 protein. The data hold some 180,000 distinct CDR3 sequences, with around four fifths observed a single time. DNA and RNA were both co-extracted from 20-30 mg of bulk tissue that had not been sorted. Enrolled patients were chronically infected with HBV and treatment-naive.

Sequences were obtained from tumor tissue from primary liver carcinoma. The rearrangement joins TRBV6-1 to TRBJ2-7; 10 bases fit TRBD2. This receptor was taken from a middle-aged man with primary liver carcinoma and hepatitis B virus infection. CDR3 DNA sequence: TGTGCCAGTAGTACCGGGACTAGCGACTCCTTCGAGCAGTACTTC. This gives the protein CASSTGTSDSFEQYF.